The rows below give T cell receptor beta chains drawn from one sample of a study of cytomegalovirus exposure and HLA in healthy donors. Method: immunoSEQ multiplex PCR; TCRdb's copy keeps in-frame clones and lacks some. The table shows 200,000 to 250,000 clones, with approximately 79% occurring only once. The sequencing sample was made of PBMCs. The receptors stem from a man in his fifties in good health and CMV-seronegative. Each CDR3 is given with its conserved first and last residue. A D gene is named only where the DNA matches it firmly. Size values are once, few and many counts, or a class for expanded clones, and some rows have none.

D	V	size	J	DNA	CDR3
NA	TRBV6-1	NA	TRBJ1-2	TGTGCCAGCAGTGAACAGGACGTCACGGGGGGCTACACCTTC	CASSEQDVTGGYTF
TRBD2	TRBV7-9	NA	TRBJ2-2	TGTTCCAGCAGCTATATGACTAGCGGGCGCACCGGGGAGCTGTTTTTT	CSSSYMTSGRTGELFF
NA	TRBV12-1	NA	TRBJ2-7	TGTGCCAGCAGCCCTAGGACTAGCGGGAGGTACGAGCAGTACTTC	CASSPRTSGRYEQYF
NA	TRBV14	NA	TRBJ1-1	TGTGCCAGCAGCCGCGAACGGTACACTGAAGCTTTCTTT	CASSRERYTEAFF
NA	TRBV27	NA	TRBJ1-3	TGTGCCAGCAGCCCCAGGGTCTCCTCTGGAAACACCATATATTTT	CASSPRVSSGNTIYF
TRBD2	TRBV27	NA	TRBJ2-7	TGTGCCAGCAGTTTAGGGGCTAGCGGGGGATACGAGCAGTACTTC	CASSLGASGGYEQYF
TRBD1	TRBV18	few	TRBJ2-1	TGTGCCAGCTCCCCCGGGACAGGGACTTCCTACAATGAGCAGTTCTTC	CASSPGTGTSYNEQFF
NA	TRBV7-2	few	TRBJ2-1	TGTGCCAGCAGCTCGAACCTTGATCCAACTTCCTACAATGAGCAGTTCTTC	CASSSNLDPTSYNEQFF
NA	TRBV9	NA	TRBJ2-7	TGTGCCAGCACCCCCTCAGACTTCGCCTACGAGCAGTACTTC	CASTPSDFAYEQYF
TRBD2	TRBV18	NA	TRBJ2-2	TGTGCCAGCTCCGAGCGGGGGGACACCGGGGAGCTGTTTTTT	CASSERGDTGELFF
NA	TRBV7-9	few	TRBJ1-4	TGTGCCAGCAGCTTCTCAGGGGTCCGGGATGAAAAACTGTTTTTT	CASSFSGVRDEKLFF
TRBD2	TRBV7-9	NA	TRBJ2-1	TGTGCCAGCAGCTTAAACAGCGGGAGTTACGGTGAGCAGTTCTTC	CASSLNSGSYGEQFF
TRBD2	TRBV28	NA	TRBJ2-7	TGTGCCAGCAGTTATAGCGGGAGGTCCTACGAGCAGTACTTC	CASSYSGRSYEQYF
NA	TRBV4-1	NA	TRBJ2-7	TGCGCCAGCAGCCAAGATCGGGGCGAGCAGTACTTC	CASSQDRGEQYF
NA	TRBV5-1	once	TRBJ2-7	TGCGCCAGCAGCCTACAGGGTAACGTAGACGAGCAGTACTTC	CASSLQGNVDEQYF
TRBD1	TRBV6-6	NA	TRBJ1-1	TGTGCCAGCAGTTGGACAGGGGGAAGGACTGAAGCTTTCTTT	CASSWTGGRTEAFF
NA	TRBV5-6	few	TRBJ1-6	TGTGCCAGCAGCCCCTCGTGGGGCAGATCACCCCTCCACTTT	CASSPSWGRSPLHF
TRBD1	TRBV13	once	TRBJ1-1	TGTGCCAGCAGCCTCCTACAGGGGGCAGGAGCTTTCTTT	CASSLLQGAGAFF
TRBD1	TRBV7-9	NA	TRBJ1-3	TGTGCCAGCAGCCCGGCCCCACAGGGGGCGAGAGGAAACACCATATATTTT	CASSPAPQGARGNTIYF
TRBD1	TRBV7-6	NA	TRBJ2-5	TGTGCCAGCAGCTCCGGGACAGGGCAAGAGACCCAGTACTTC	CASSSGTGQETQYF
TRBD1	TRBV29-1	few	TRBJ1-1	TGCAGCGTTGAAAAAGGGGGCCATGCCGAAGCTTTCTTT	CSVEKGGHAEAFF
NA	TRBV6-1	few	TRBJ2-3	TGTGCCAGCAGTGGAACATGGAGTGTAGCAGATACGCAGTATTTT	CASSGTWSVADTQYF
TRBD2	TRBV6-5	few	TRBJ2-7	TGTGCCAGCAGCCTTAACCGGGAGGCCACCTACGAGCAGTACTTC	CASSLNREATYEQYF
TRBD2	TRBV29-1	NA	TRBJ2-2	TGCAGCGTCGCCGGGACTAGAAACACCGGGGAGCTGTTTTTT	CSVAGTRNTGELFF
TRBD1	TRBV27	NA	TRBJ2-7	TGTGCCAGCAGTTTGTTTCTCGGGACAGTCTTCTACGAGCAGTACTTC	CASSLFLGTVFYEQYF
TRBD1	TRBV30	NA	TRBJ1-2	TGTGCCTGGAGTGTGAGGGGGCGAGACTATGGCTACACCTTC	CAWSVRGRDYGYTF
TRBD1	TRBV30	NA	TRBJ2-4	TGTGCCTGGAGTTCTCCCTGGGGACAGGCAATTCAGTACTTC	CAWSSPWGQAIQYF
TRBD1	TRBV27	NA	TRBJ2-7	TGTGCCAGCAGGCCTAGGGACAGACACTCCTACGAGCAGTACTTC	CASRPRDRHSYEQYF
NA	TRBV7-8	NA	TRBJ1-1	TGTGCCAGCAGCTTAGTTAGACATCCTGGAGCTTTCTTT	CASSLVRHPGAFF
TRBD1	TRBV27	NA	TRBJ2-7	TGTGCCAGCAGTTGGGACAGTAAGGAGTACGAGCAGTACTTC	CASSWDSKEYEQYF
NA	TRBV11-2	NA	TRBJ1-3	TGTGCCAGCAGCCTAACCCCGGGCTCTGGAAACACCATATATTTT	CASSLTPGSGNTIYF
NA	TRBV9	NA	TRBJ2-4	TGTGCCAGCAGCCCATCAAGAACTACCGTAGCCAAAAACATTCAGTACTTC	CASSPSRTTVAKNIQYF
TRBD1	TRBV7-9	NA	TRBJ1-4	TGTGCCAGCAGCCCCAGGGGGTCCGGTGAAAAACTGTTTTTT	CASSPRGSGEKLFF
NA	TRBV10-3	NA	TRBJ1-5	TGTGCCATCAAGCGGGACGGTGGCAATCAGCCCCAGCATTTT	CAIKRDGGNQPQHF
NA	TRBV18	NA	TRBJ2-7	TGTGCCAGCTCGCAAGACAGTTCCAAAGGCCTTACTTACGAGCAGTACTTC	CASSQDSSKGLTYEQYF
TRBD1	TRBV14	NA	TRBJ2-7	TGTGCCAGCAGCCTTGGACAGGGGGTTCGGGACGAGCAGTACTTC	CASSLGQGVRDEQYF
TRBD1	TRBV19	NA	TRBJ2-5	TGTGCCAGTAGTATGTACGTCCCACAGGGGGCGCGGGAGACCCAGTACTTC	CASSMYVPQGARETQYF
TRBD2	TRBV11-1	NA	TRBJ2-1	TGTGCCAGCAGCCTTTCTAGCGGGAGGGCCGGGAATGAGCAGTTCTTC	CASSLSSGRAGNEQFF